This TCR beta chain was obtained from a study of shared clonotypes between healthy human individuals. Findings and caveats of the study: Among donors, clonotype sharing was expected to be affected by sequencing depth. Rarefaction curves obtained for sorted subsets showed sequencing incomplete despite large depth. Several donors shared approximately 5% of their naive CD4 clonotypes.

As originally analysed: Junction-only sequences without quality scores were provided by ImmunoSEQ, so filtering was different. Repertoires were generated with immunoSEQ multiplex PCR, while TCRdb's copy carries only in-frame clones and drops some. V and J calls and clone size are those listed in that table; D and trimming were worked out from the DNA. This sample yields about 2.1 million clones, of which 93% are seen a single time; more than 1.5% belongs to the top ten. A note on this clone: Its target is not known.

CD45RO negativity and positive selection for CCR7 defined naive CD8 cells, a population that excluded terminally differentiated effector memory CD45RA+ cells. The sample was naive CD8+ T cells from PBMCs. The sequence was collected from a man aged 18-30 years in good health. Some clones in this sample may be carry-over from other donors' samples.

The CDR3 bases are TGCGCCAGCAGCCAGCATCTAGCGGGGTCCTACGAGCAGTACTTC. This codes for CASSQHLAGSYEQYF. V gene TRBV4-3 combines with J gene TRBJ2-7, with 9 bases identical to TRBD2. CDR1 LGHNA and CDR2 YSLEER come from the germline V gene. The CDR3 has 15 amino acids. J was trimmed by 1 base and V by 3 bases; bases with no gene match: 4.